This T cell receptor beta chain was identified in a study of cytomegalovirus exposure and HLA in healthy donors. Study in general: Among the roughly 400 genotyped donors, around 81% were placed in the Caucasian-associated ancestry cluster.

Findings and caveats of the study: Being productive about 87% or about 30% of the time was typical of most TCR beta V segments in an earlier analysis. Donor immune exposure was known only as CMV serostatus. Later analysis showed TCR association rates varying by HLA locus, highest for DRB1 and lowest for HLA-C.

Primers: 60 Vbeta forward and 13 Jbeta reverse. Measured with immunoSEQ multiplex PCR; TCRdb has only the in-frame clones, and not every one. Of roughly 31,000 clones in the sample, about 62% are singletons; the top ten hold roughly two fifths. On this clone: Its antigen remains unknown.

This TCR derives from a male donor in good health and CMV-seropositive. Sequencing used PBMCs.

CDR3 protein: CASGRWTGFQPQHF. The CDR3 nucleotides read TGTGCCAGCGGTAGGTGGACAGGGTTTCAGCCCCAGCATTTT. This rearrangement joins TRBV2 to TRBJ1-5; 8 bases match TRBD1. V was pared by 8 bases and J by 6 bases, with 9 bases of the junction left unmatched. Germline CDR1 SNHLY, CDR2 FYNNEI. This CDR3 comprises 14 residues.